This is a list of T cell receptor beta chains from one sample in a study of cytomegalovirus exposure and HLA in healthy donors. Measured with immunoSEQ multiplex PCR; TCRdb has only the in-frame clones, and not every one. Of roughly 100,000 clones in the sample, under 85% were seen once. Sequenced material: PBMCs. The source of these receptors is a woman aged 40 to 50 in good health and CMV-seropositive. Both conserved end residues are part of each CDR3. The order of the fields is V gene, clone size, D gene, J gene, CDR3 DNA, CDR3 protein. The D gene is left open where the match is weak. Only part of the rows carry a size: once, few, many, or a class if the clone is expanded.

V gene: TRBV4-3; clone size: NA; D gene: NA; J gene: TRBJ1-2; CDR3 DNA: TGCGCCAGCAGCCCAACAGCTAACTATGGCTACACCTTC; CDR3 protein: CASSPTANYGYTF
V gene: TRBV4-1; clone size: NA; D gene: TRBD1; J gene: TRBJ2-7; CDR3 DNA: TGCGCCAGCAGCCACGGACAGGGGAGCTCCTACGAGCAGTACTTC; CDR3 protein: CASSHGQGSSYEQYF
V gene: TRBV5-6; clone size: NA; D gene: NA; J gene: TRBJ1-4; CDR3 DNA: TGTGCCAGCAGCTTGATCTCCCGGGGGGCTAATGAAAAACTGTTTTTT; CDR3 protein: CASSLISRGANEKLFF
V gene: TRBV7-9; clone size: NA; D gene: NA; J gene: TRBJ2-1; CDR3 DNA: TGTGCCAGCAGCTTCGCGGGCCTCTACAATGAGCAGTTCTTC; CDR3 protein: CASSFAGLYNEQFF
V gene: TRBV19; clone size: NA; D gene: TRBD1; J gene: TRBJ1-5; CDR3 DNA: TGTGCCAGTAGCGCAACCGGGACAGGGCTTTATAATCAGCCCCAGCATTTT; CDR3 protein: CASSATGTGLYNQPQHF
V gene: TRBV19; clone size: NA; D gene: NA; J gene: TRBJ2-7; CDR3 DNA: TGTGCCAGTAGTAGGTCTAGCATCAACTACGAGCAGTACTTC; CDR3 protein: CASSRSSINYEQYF
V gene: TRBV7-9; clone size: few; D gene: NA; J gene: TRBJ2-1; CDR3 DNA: TGTGCCAGCAGCTCTCAGGCCGGGACTTTCTCCTACAATGAGCAGTTCTTC; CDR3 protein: CASSSQAGTFSYNEQFF
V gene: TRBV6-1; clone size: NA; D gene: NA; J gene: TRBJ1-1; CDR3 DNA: TGTGCCAGCACCCACGGGGGATTCGCTGAAGCTTTCTTT; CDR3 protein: CASTHGGFAEAFF
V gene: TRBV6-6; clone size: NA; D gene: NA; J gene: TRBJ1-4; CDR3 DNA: TGTGCCAGCAGTCCAGCGGGAAATGAAAAACTGTTTTTT; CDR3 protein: CASSPAGNEKLFF
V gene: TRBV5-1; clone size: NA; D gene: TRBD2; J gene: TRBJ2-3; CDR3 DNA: TGCGCCAGCACCGGGCTAGCGGGCACAGATACGCAGTATTTT; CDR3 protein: CASTGLAGTDTQYF
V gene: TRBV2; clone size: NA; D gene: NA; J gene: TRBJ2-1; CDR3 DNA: TGTGCCAGCAGCTCAGGGATTATTAACAATGAGCAGTTCTTC; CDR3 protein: CASSSGIINNEQFF
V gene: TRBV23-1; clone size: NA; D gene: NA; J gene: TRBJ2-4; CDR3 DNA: TGCGCCAGCAGTCACCCTCTAAGATTCCTAGCCAAAAACATTCAGTACTTC; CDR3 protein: CASSHPLRFLAKNIQYF
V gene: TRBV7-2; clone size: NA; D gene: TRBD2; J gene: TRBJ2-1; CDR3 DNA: TGTGCCAGCAGCTATGTAGCGGGGGGGACTGAGCAGTTCTTC; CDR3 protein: CASSYVAGGTEQFF
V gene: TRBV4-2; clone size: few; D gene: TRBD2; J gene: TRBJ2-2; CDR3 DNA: TGTGCCAGCAGCCTGACTAGCGGGGGGGCGTGGGGGGAGCTGTTTTTT; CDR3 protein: CASSLTSGGAWGELFF
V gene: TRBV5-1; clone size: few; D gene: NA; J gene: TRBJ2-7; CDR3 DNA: TGCGCCAGCAGCTCCCAAGGGGCAGGGGGGTACGAGCAGTACTTC; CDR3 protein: CASSSQGAGGYEQYF
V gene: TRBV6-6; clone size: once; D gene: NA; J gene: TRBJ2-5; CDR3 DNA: TGTGCCAGCAGTTACATCGGCGGGATGGCAGAGACCCAGTACTTC; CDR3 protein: CASSYIGGMAETQYF
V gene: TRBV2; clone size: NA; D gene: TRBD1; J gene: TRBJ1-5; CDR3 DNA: TGTGCCAGCACCGACAGGACAGGGAGCAATCAGCCCCAGCATTTT; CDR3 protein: CASTDRTGSNQPQHF
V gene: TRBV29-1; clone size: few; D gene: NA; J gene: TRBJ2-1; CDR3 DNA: TGCAGCGTTGCAGATGGGCTTGAGCAGTTCTTC; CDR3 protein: CSVADGLEQFF
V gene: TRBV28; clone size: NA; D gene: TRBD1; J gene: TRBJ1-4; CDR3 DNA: TGTGCCAGCAGTTTTCAAGGGGACAGGGATAATGAAAAACTGTTTTTT; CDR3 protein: CASSFQGDRDNEKLFF
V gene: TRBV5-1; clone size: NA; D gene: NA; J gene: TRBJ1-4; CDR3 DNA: TGCGCCAGCAGACCTAGCCAATTGGCAACTAATGAAAAACTGTTTTTT; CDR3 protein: CASRPSQLATNEKLFF
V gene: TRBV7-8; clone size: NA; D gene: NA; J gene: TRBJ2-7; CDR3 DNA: TGTGCCAGCACCCCGAACGTAGGGGGTATCTACGAGCAGTACTTC; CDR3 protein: CASTPNVGGIYEQYF
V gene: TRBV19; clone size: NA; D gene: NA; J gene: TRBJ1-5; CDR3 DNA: TGTGCCAGTAGTATCTTAGGCAACCCGGGGCCCCAGCATTTT; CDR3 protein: CASSILGNPGPQHF
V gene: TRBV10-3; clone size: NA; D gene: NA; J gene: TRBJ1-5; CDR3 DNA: TGTGCCATCAGTGAGACCGGGAATCAGCCCCAGCATTTT; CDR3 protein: CAISETGNQPQHF
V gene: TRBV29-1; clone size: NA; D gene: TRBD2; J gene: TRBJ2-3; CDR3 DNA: TGCAGCGTTGGGACTAGTGGGACAGATACGCAGTATTTT; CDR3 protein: CSVGTSGTDTQYF
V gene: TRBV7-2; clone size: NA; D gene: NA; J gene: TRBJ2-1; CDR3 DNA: TGTGCCAGCAGCCCGAACCCGGGACTTTCCTACAATGAGCAGTTCTTC; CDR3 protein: CASSPNPGLSYNEQFF
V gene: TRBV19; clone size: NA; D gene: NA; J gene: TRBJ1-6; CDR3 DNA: TGTGCCAGCCGTCCCTACAGGCTCCTCTCCTATAATTCACCCCTCCACTTT; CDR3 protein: CASRPYRLLSYNSPLHF
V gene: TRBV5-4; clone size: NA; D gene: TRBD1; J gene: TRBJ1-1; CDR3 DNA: TGTGCCAGCAGCCAAATGGGACAGATGAACACTGAAGCTTTCTTT; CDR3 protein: CASSQMGQMNTEAFF
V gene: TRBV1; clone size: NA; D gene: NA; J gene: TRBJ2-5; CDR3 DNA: TGCACCAGCAGCCCCCTCCGGACAGGGAAGCTACGAGGGCAGTACTTC; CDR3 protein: CTSSPLRTGKLRGQYF
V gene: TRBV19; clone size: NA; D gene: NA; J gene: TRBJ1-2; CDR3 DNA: TGTGCCAGTAGTAGGACCCTCGGGCAGGGCTATGGCTACACCTTC; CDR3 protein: CASSRTLGQGYGYTF
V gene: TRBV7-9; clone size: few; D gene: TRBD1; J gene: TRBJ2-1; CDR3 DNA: TGTGCCAGCAGCTTTCACAGGGGGCAGTTCTTC; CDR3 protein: CASSFHRGQFF
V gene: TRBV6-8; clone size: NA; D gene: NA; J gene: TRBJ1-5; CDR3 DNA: TGTGCCAGTGGGAGGCAGGTGGTAATAAATCAGCCCCAGCATTTT; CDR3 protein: CASGRQVVINQPQHF
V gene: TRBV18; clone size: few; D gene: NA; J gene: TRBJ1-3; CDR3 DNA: TGTGCCAGCTCACCAACCGGGGGGAGAAACACCATATATTTT; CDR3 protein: CASSPTGGRNTIYF
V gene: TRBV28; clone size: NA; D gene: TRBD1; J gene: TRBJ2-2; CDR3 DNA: TGTGCCAGCAGACCAGGGGGCATCGACACCGGGGAGCTGTTTTTT; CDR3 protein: CASRPGGIDTGELFF
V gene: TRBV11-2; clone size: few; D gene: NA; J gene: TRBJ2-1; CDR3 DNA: TGTGCCAGCAGCTACGGAGTCGGTGAGCAGTTCTTC; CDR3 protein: CASSYGVGEQFF
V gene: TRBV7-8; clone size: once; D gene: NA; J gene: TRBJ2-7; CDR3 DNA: TGTGCCAGCTTCGGGAGTGTGCGGGAGCAGTACTTC; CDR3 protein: CASFGSVREQYF
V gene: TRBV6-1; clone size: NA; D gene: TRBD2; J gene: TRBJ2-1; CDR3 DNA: TGTGCCAGCAGCGGACTAGCGGGAGAATGGGGTGAGCAGTTCTTC; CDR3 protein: CASSGLAGEWGEQFF
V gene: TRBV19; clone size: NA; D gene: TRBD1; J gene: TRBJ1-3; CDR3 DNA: TGTGCCAGTAGTCAGGGACAGAGCTCTGGAAACACCATATATTTT; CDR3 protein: CASSQGQSSGNTIYF
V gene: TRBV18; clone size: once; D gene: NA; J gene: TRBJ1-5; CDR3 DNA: TGTGCCAGCTCTCCTGGCACCAACGATGGTCAGCCCCAGCATTTT; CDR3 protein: CASSPGTNDGQPQHF
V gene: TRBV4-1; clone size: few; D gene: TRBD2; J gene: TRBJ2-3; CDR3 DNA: TGCGCCAGCAGCCAAGGACTAGCGGGAGTAAAAGATACGCAGTATTTT; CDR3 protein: CASSQGLAGVKDTQYF
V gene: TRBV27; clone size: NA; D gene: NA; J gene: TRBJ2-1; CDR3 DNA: TGTGCCAGCACCTACGGGGGTCTCGTCAACGATGAGCAGTTCTTC; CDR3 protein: CASTYGGLVNDEQFF
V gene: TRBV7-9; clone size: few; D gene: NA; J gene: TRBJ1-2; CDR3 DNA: TGTTCCAGCAGCCCAAGAGGAATTGGACAGACCATAAACTATGGCTACACCTTC; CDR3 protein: CSSSPRGIGQTINYGYTF
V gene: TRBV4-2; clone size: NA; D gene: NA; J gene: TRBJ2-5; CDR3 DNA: TGTGCCAGCAGCCTCGGGGAGGGTGGGGGGCACCTTCAAGAGACCCAGTACTTC; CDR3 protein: CASSLGEGGGHLQETQYF
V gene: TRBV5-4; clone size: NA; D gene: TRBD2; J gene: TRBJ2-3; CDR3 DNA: TGTGCCAGCAGCTTGGGGAGCGGGGGGGCACAGTATTTT; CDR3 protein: CASSLGSGGAQYF
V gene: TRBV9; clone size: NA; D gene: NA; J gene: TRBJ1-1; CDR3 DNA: TGTGCCAGCAGCTCAGTAGGGGGGGGGACGGATGGTCGGACTGAAGCTTTCTTT; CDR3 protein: CASSSVGGGTDGRTEAFF
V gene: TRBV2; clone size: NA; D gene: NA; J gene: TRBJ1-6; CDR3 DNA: TGTGCCAGTAGTGAAGAGAGACAGCGGGGTTCACCCCTCCACTTT; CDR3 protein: CASSEERQRGSPLHF
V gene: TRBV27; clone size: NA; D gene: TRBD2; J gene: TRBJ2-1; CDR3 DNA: TGTGCCAGCAGTTTACGCGGGAGGGGGGGCAATGAGCAGTTCTTC; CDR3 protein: CASSLRGRGGNEQFF
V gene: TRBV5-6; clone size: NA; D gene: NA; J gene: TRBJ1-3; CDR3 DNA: TGTGCCGCAGGGATCTCAGCTGGAAACACCATATATTTT; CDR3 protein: CAAGISAGNTIYF
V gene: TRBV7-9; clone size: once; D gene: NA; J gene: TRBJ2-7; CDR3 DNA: TGTGCCAGCAGCTTAGCCGGGGATGCCTACGAGCAGTACTTC; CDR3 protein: CASSLAGDAYEQYF
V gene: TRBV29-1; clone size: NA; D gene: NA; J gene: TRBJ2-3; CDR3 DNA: TGCAGCGTTGCTGAGACTAATACGCAGTATTTT; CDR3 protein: CSVAETNTQYF